The sequence of this T cell receptor beta chain was determined in a study of early T cells in non-severe SARS-CoV-2 infection. For this clonotype: One end of the junction is discordant with germline, which a read error may explain.

The CDR3 runs 15 residues. Per germline, CDR1 DFQATT and CDR2 SNEGSKA (reference sequence). MiXCR, applied by TCRdb to the 5' RACE reads, yields one record per CDR3 protein. The data contain around 40,000 distinct CDR3 sequences, 9.5% to 13% of them singletons. Input material: whole blood. This TCR derives from an adult who was a healthcare worker with PCR-confirmed SARS-CoV-2 infection or an uninfected control (not recorded which). This sequence joins TRBV20-1 and TRBJ1-3; tentatively, D is TRBD1 (6 bases). CDR3: CSASQGGGSENTIYF. Here the CDR3 DNA reads TGCAGTGCCTCACAGGGCGGTGGCTCTGAAAACACCATATATTTT.